This paragraph covers one T cell receptor beta chain sequence. Its antigen is unknown. The data belong to a study of T cell responses to AZD1222 COVID-19 vaccine. Overall study results and limits: Among those given AZD1222, only five to seven were seropositive at baseline. Without day 14 samples, only post-peak T cell repertoires were studied.

Sequencing was performed with immunoSEQ multiplex PCR; in TCRdb, only in-frame clones are kept and a portion is missing. The repertoire holds 58,000 or so clones, with roughly 84% as singletons. Trimming removed 5 bases from V and 6 bases from J, with 10 bases in between. The germline gives CDR1 SQVTM, CDR2 ANQGSEA. The CDR3 contains 11 residues. This rearrangement joins TRBV29-1 to TRBJ1-2; D unclear. This TCR came from an adult in good health. This specimen consisted of peripheral blood, obtained on day 0 of AZD1222 vaccination. CDR3 region: CSVQRGNGYTF. As DNA, the CDR3 is TGCAGCGTTCAACGAGGAAATGGCTACACCTTC.